The 12 T cell receptor beta chains in this list originate from one sample, sequenced in a study of PD-1 blockade in mismatch repair-deficient tumors. Some clones are missing from TCRdb's copy, which holds only in-frame ones; the method was immunoSEQ multiplex PCR. The sample shows some 120,000 clones, about 90% of them seen only once. The sequences come from peripheral blood, collected almost 74 weeks after starting pembrolizumab. The source of these receptors is an adult with mismatch repair-deficient cancer.

The chain is built from TRBV7-2 and TRBJ2-2; tentatively, D is TRBD1 or TRBD2 (6 bases each). The V gene's germline CDR1 is SGHTA and CDR2 FQGNSA. Trimming removed 2 bases from V and 4 bases from J, with 14 bases in between. The CDR3 has 16 amino acids. In DNA, the CDR3 is TGTGCCAGCAGCTTAAGGTTTTCGGGGGCCACCGGGGAGCTGTTTTTT. It encodes CASSLRFSGATGELFF.

The chain employs TRBV5-1 and TRBJ2-3; D unresolved. V gave up 2 bases and J gave up 2 bases, with 21 bases separating them. The CDR3 spans 18 residues. The germline V gene has CDR1 SGHRS and CDR2 YFSETQ. The CDR3 DNA follows: TGCGCCAGCAGCTTTTTAGCATTGAGTCTCCTGGTCACAGATACGCAGTATTTT. Residues: CASSFLALSLLVTDTQYF.

The J gene is TRBJ2-4, the V gene TRBV2, with 11 positions matching TRBD2. CDR1 is SNHLY and CDR2 is FYNNEI in the germline V gene. This CDR3 contains 14 residues. J was trimmed by 3 bases and V by 6 bases; bases with no gene match: 1. This chain's CDR3 is CASRTSGGKNIQYF. Here the CDR3 DNA reads TGTGCCAGCAGAACTAGCGGGGGCAAAAACATTCAGTACTTC. The variable domain in full, completed from reference TRBV2 and TRBJ2-4, reads EPEVTQTPSHQVTQMGQEVILRCVPISNHLYFYWYRQILGQKVEFLVSFYNNEISEKSEIFDDQFSVERPDGSNFTLKIRSTKLEDSAMYFCASRTSGGKNIQYFGAGTRLSVL.

This clone was picked up a small number of times. The CDR3 nucleotides read TGCGCCAGCAGCTTCAGCTGGGACAGGATGGAGACCCAGTACTTC. Protein product: CASSFSWDRMETQYF. V gene TRBV5-1 combines with J gene TRBJ2-5; TRBD1 agrees at 8 bases. Germline lookup yields CDR1 SGHRS and CDR2 YFSETQ. The CDR3 runs 15 residues. The J segment lost 5 bases and the V segment lost 2 bases, leaving 8 bases of the junction unmatched.

The chain has TRBV7-2 and TRBJ2-2; D uncertain. The CDR3 totals 13 residues. CDR1 and CDR2 (germline): SGHTA, FQGNSA. V shed 1 base and J shed 6 bases, with 6 bases lying between them. The CDR3, as DNA: TGTGCCAGCAGCTTAGGAGGTGCCGGGGAGCTGTTTTTT. Encoded protein: CASSLGGAGELFF.

The chain links TRBV23-1 to TRBJ2-1, with 7 bases aligning to TRBD2. TRBV23-1 is labeled an ORF, and its function is uncertain. This CDR3 spans 16 amino acids. V shed 3 bases and J 8 bases; nucleotides not matched to a gene: 13. The CDR3 protein is CASSQSLGGKWDEQFF. The CDR3, as DNA: TGCGCCAGCAGTCAGTCGCTGGGAGGGAAGTGGGATGAGCAGTTCTTC.

The chain has TRBV28 and TRBJ1-1, with D perhaps TRBD1 (5 bases). Germline V CDR1 and CDR2: MDHEN, SYDVKM. The CDR3 extends over 13 amino acids. V was cut by 8 bases and J by 6 bases, with 16 bases left in between. The CDR3 protein is CASGQDWGAEAFF. CDR3 sequence (DNA): TGTGCCAGCGGTCAAGACTGGGGGGCTGAAGCTTTCTTT.

The CDR3 spells CASSNERGVYEQYF. In DNA, the CDR3 is TGTGCCAGCAGCAACGAAAGGGGAGTCTACGAGCAGTACTTC. The rearrangement joins TRBV7-9 to TRBJ2-7; D tentatively reads TRBD1 or TRBD2 (5 bases each). Germline assignment: CDR1 SEHNR and CDR2 FQNEAQ (reference sequence). Deletions cut 5 bases from V and 3 bases from J, with 14 bases between. The CDR3 spans 14 residues.

The chain recombines TRBV5-1 with TRBJ1-2; TRBD1 aligns across 9 bases. CDR3 length equals 14 residues. CDR1 and CDR2 (germline): SGHRS, YFSETQ. V trimming: 0 bases; J trimming: 10 bases; junction bases outside the gene matches: 7. This CDR3 reads CASSLAVTGGFYTF. CDR3 nucleotides: TGCGCCAGCAGCTTGGCCGTTACAGGGGGCTTCTACACCTTC.

This sequence joins TRBV11-3 and TRBJ2-5; TRBD2 matches 7 bases. V gave up 4 bases and J gave up 5 bases; unmatched junction bases: 13. The length of the CDR3 is 16 residues. The germline V gene has CDR1 SGHNT and CDR2 YENEEA. CDR3 sequence reads: CASSSGLGGRWETQYF. The CDR3 DNA follows: TGTGCCAGCAGCTCCGGCCTGGGCGGGAGATGGGAGACCCAGTACTTC. Based on the CDR3 plus reference TRBV11-3 and TRBJ2-5, the full variable domain is EAGVVQSPRYKIIEKKQPVAFWCNPISGHNTLYWYLQNLGQGPELLIRYENEEAVDDSQLPKDRFSAERLKGVDSTLKIQPAELGDSAVYLCASSSGLGGRWETQYFGPGTRLLVL.

In this sample, this clone turned up once. This sequence joins TRBV27 and TRBJ2-1; TRBD1 is a possible D gene (5 bases). V lost 8 bases to trimming and J lost 3 bases, with 17 bases between them. The CDR3 spans 15 residues. Germline lookup yields CDR1 MNHEY and CDR2 SMNVEV (reference sequence). The CDR3 loop reads CASLGRKGFYNEQFF. The CDR3 DNA follows: TGTGCCAGCCTGGGGCGAAAAGGTTTCTACAATGAGCAGTTCTTC.

The V and J genes are TRBV29-1 and TRBJ2-2; 7 bases match TRBD1. The CDR3 totals 16 residues. With 0 bases clipped from V and 4 bases from J, the junction kept 8 bases outside the gene matches. In germline, CDR1 is SQVTM, CDR2 ANQGSEA. The CDR3 nucleotides are TGCAGCGTTGAAGACCCCCGGGACAGAGGCACCGGGGAGCTGTTTTTT. Its protein product is CSVEDPRDRGTGELFF.